This T cell receptor (beta chain) was recovered during a study of T cell changes during pregnancy in multiple sclerosis. The data were produced by immunoSEQ multiplex PCR, yet TCRdb's version contains in-frame clones alone and is incomplete. The table shows 40,000 to 55,000 clones, with about 93% occurring only once. This clone was counted only a few times. CDR3 length: 13 residues. V was shortened by 4 bases and J by 2 bases, with 8 bases between the two germline ends. The V gene's germline CDR1 is MNHNS and CDR2 SASEGT. V and J are TRBV6-1 and TRBJ1-2; D may be TRBD1 (5 bases). The sample here was CD4+ T cells from peripheral blood mononuclear cells, taken in the second trimester of pregnancy. The clonotype comes from a female donor with multiple sclerosis, enrolled in a pregnancy study. This CDR3 reads CASSATVNYGYTF. DNA for the CDR3: TGTGCCAGCAGTGCGACAGTAAACTATGGCTACACCTTC.